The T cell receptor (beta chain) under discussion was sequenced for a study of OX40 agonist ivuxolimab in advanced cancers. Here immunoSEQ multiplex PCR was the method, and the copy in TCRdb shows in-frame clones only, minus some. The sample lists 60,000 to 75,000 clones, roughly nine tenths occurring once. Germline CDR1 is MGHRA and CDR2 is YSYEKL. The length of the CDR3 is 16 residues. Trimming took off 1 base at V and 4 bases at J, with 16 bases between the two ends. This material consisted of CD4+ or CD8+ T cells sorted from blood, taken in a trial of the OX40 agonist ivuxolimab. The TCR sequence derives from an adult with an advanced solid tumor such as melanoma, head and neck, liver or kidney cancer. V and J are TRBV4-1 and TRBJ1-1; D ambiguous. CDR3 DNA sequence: TGCGCCAGCAGCCAAGTAGGAGAGGCGGGCGGCACTGAAGCTTTCTTT. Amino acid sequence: CASSQVGEAGGTEAFF.